This T cell receptor (beta chain) was captured by sequencing in a study of T cells after yellow fever vaccination. Turning to this clonotype: As yet, its antigen is unknown.

TCRdb re-analysed the 5' RACE reads in MiXCR, keeping a single row per CDR3 protein. The sample yields about 580,000 distinct CDR3 sequences, about a sixth seen once. CDR3 length: 12 amino acids. Trimming left V 3 bases short and J 10 bases short, with 12 bases between. Study findings and constraints: Researchers cautioned that FACS-sorted repertoires could harbor abundant clonotypes contaminating from the bulk population.

The chain uses TRBV12-3 or TRBV12-4 and TRBJ1-2; no clear D. The specimen comprised PBMCs, sampled around 5 days after the first yellow fever vaccination. This TCR was sampled from a man aged 18 to 30 who received the YFV17D yellow fever vaccine. For the CDR3, the DNA is TGTGCCAGCAGTTTTGGTGGCAGAGCCTACACCTTC. It codes for CASSFGGRAYTF.